Listed below are T cell receptor beta chains from one sample, sequenced in a study of human T cells and chemical hapten exposure. TCRdb ran MiXCR on the RACE reads and lists one entry per CDR3 protein. Of nearly 350,000 distinct CDR3 sequences in the sample, approximately 6.3% were seen once. This specimen was whole blood, taken in connection with sensitization to the hapten diphenylcyclopropenone (DPC). These receptors originate from a woman aged 18 to 35 with alopecia areata. Some clones in this sample may be carry-over from other donors' samples. Each CDR3 is given with its conserved first and last residue. A D gene is named only where the DNA matches it firmly. Size is stated for part of the rows, as once, few or many counts, or as a class when the clone is expanded.

D,size,V,J,DNA,CDR3
.,.,TRBV12-5,TRBJ1-5,TGTGCTAGTGGTTCTTATAGCAATCAGCCCCAGCATTTT,CASGSYSNQPQHF
TRBD2,.,TRBV29-1,TRBJ2-3,TGCAGCGCTGGTAGGAGCGGGGGGTTGACAGATACGCAGTATTTT,CSAGRSGGLTDTQYF
.,few,TRBV7-3,TRBJ2-5,TGTGCCAGCAGCTCCATGAGGGGAGAGACCCAGTACTTC,CASSSMRGETQYF
TRBD2,few,TRBV5-1,TRBJ2-5,TGCGCCAGCAGCTCGGGACTAGCGGGGGGAGAGACCCAGTACTTC,CASSSGLAGGETQYF
TRBD1,many,TRBV9,TRBJ1-2,TGTGCCAGCAGCGAAGGGGACAGGGGTTATGGCTACACCTTC,CASSEGDRGYGYTF
.,.,TRBV7-9,TRBJ2-1,TGTGCCAGCAGCTTACCAGAGTACAATGAGCAGTTCTTC,CASSLPEYNEQFF
.,many,TRBV6-2/TRBV6-3,TRBJ1-1,TGTGCCAGCGATAGGCCACCCGCTTTCTTT,CASDRPPAFF
.,.,TRBV3-1,TRBJ2-1,TGTGCCAGCAGCGATCCACCCACAGGGTCCCTTTGGTTGAATGAGCAGTTCTTC,CASSDPPTGSLWLNEQFF
.,.,TRBV6-2/TRBV6-3,TRBJ1-6,TGTGCCACCCGGACGATATCCTATAATTCACCCCTCCACTTT,CATRTISYNSPLHF
.,.,TRBV29-1,TRBJ1-1,TGCAGCGTTCTCGCAGCCAACACTGAAGCTTTCTTT,CSVLAANTEAFF
.,.,TRBV6-5,TRBJ1-4,TGTGCCAGCAGTTACTCCCCCGACACACTATCTGGAAAACTGTTTTTT,CASSYSPDTLSGKLFF
.,many,TRBV7-9,TRBJ1-5,TGTGCCAGCAGCGTTAACGGGGGAGATCAGCCCCAGCATTTT,CASSVNGGDQPQHF
.,.,TRBV12-3/TRBV12-4,TRBJ2-2,TGTGCCAGCAGCCGAATAACAGGGTCCACCGGGGAGCTGTTTTTT,CASSRITGSTGELFF
.,few,TRBV20-1,TRBJ1-6,TGCAGTACCCAGAATGGACAGTATAATTCACCCCTCCACTTT,CSTQNGQYNSPLHF
.,many,TRBV7-2,TRBJ2-3,TGTGCCAGCAGCTTGGCCCTAAAGCGCACAGATACGCAGTATTTT,CASSLALKRTDTQYF
.,many,TRBV4-2,TRBJ1-1,TGTGCCAGCAGCCAAGAGTCTCAGAACACTGAAGCTTTCTTT,CASSQESQNTEAFF
TRBD1,few,TRBV7-9,TRBJ1-1,TGTGCCAGCAGACCGCGGACAGGGCCGAACACTGAAGCTTTCTTT,CASRPRTGPNTEAFF
.,.,TRBV6-2/TRBV6-3,TRBJ1-4,TGTGCCAGCTCCCGGAAGGGCGCCTCTAATGAAAAACTGTTTTTT,CASSRKGASNEKLFF
.,few,TRBV12-3/TRBV12-4,TRBJ1-2,TGTGCCAGCAGCATTTCAGGGGTAGCATATGGCTACACCTTC,CASSISGVAYGYTF
.,.,TRBV7-9,TRBJ1-1,TGTGCCAGCAGCTCAGGGGACGGTGAAGCTTTCTTT,CASSSGDGEAFF
.,few,TRBV7-9,TRBJ2-7,TGTGCCAGCAGCTTAGTGAACCGGGCATACTACGAGCAGTACTTC,CASSLVNRAYYEQYF